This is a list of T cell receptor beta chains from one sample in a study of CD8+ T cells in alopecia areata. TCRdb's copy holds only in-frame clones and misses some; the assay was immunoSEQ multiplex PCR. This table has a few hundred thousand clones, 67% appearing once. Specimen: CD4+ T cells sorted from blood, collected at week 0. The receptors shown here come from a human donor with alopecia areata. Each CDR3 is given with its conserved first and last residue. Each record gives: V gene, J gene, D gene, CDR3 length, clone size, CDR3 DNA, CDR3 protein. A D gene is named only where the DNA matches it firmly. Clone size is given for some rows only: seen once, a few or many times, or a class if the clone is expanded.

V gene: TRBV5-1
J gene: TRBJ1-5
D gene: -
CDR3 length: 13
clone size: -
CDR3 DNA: TGCGCCAGCAGCTTTGAGGGCGGTCAGCCCCAGCATTTT
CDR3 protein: CASSFEGGQPQHF

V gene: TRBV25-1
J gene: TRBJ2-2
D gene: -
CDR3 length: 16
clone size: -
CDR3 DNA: TGTGCCAGCAGTGAATCATACACCCTGAACACCGGGGAGCTGTTTTTT
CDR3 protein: CASSESYTLNTGELFF

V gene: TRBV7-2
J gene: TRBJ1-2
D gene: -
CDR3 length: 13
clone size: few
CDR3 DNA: TGTGCCAGCAGCGTCAGGGATGACTATGGCTACACCTTC
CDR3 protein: CASSVRDDYGYTF

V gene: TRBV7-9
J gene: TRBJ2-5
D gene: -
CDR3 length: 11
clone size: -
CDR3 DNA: TGTGCCAGCAGCCCTACCCGGACCCAGTACTTC
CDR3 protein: CASSPTRTQYF

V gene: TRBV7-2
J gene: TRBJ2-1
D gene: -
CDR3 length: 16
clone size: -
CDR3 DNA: TGTGCCAGCAGCTTTCTGGACTTAACCGTAGACAATGAGCAGTTCTTC
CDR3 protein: CASSFLDLTVDNEQFF

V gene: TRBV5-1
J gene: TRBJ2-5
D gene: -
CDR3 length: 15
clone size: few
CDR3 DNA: TGCGCCAGCAGCTTGGATGGACGGGGCCAAGAGACCCAGTACTTC
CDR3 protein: CASSLDGRGQETQYF

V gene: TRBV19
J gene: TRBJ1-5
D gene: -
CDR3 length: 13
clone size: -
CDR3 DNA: TGTGCCAGTAGTATGCGGACTGATCAGCCCCAGCATTTT
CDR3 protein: CASSMRTDQPQHF

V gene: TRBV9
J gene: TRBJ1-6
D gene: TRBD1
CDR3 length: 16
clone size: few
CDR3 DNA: TGTGCCAGCAGCCCGACGGGACAGAACTATAATTCACCCCTCCACTTT
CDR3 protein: CASSPTGQNYNSPLHF

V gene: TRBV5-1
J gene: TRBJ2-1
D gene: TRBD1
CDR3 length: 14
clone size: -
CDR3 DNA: TGCGCCAGCAGCTTCCGGGACAGCTACAATGAGCAGTTCTTC
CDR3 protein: CASSFRDSYNEQFF

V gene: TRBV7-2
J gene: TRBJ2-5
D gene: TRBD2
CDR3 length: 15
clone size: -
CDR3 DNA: TGTGCCAGCAGCCCCTATGGACTAGCGGGGGAGACCCAGTACTTC
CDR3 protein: CASSPYGLAGETQYF

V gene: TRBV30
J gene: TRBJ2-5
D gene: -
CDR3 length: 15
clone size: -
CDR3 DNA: TGTGCCTGGAGTGCCCGACAGAGAAGCCAAGAGACCCAGTACTTC
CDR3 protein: CAWSARQRSQETQYF

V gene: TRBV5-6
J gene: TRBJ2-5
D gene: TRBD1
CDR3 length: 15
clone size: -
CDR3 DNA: TGTGCCAGCACCAAAGCTGCGACAGGGGTGGAGACCCAGTACTTC
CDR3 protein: CASTKAATGVETQYF

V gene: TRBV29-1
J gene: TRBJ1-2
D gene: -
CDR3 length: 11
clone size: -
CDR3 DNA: TGCAGCGTTGAACCCGGCTATGGCTACACCTTC
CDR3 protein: CSVEPGYGYTF

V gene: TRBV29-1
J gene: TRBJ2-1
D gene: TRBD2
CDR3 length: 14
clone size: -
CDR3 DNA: TGCAGCGTTACGCGGGGGGCCGACTCATATGAGCAGTTCTTC
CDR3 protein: CSVTRGADSYEQFF

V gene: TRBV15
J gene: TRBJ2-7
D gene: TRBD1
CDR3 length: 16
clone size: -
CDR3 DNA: TGTGCCACCAGCAGAGATTTTGGACAGGGGGTTAACGAGCAGTACTTC
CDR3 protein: CATSRDFGQGVNEQYF

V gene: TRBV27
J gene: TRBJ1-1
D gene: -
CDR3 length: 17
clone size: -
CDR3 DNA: TGTGCCACCACCCCGGGCGCAGGTTTGGATTGCGCCACTGAAGCTTTCTTT
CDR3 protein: CATTPGAGLDCATEAFF

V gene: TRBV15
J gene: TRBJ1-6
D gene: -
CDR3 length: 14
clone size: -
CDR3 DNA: TGTGCCACCAGCAGAGACCGATATAATTCACCCCTCCACTTT
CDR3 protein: CATSRDRYNSPLHF

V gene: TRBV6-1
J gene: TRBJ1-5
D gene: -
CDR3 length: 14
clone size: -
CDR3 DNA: TGTGCCAGCAGTGAAGAGGGCATGGATCAGCCCCAGCATTTT
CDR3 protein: CASSEEGMDQPQHF

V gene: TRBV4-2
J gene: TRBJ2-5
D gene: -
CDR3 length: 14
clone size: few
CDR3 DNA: TGTGCCAGCAGCCTCAACACGTACCAAGAGACCCAGTACTTC
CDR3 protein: CASSLNTYQETQYF

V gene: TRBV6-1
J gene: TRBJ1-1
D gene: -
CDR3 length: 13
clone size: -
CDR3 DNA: TGTGCCAGCAGTGAAGCCGAGACGGGTGAAGCTTTCTTT
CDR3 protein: CASSEAETGEAFF

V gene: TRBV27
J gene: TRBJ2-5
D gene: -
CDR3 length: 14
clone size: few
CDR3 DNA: TGTGCCAGCAGTTTATTAGGCCCTCAAGAGACCCAGTACTTC
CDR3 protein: CASSLLGPQETQYF

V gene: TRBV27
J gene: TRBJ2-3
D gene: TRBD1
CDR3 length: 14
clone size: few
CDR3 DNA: TGTGCCAGCAGTCTGGACAGGGGAAGGGGTACGCAGTATTTT
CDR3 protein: CASSLDRGRGTQYF

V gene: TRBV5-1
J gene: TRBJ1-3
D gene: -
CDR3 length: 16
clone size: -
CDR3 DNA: TGCGCCAGCAGCTTGGGGCCCCCGCTCTCTGGAAACACCATATATTTT
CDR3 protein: CASSLGPPLSGNTIYF

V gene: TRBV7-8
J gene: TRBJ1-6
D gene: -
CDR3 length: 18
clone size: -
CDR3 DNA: TGTGCCAGCAGCTCCGGGATGAGGGAAAGCTCCTATAATTCACCCCTCCACTTT
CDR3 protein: CASSSGMRESSYNSPLHF

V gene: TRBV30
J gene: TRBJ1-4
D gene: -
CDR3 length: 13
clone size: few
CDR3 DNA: TGTGCCTGCCCTGCAGGGTCCGGTGAAAAACTGTTTTTT
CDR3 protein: CACPAGSGEKLFF

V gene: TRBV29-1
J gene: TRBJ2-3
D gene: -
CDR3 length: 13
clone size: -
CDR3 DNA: TGCAGCGTTCCCCGGACAGAGGCAGATACGCAGTATTTT
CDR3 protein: CSVPRTEADTQYF

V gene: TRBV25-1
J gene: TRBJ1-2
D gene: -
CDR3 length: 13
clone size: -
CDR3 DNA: TGTGCCAGCAGTGAATATACTAACTATGGCTACACCTTC
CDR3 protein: CASSEYTNYGYTF

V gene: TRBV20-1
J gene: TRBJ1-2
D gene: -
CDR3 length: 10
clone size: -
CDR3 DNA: TGCAGTGCTCGGGAGAACGGCTACACCTTC
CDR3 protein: CSARENGYTF

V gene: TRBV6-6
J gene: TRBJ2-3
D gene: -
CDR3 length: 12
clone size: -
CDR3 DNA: TGTGCCAGCAGTTATAACACAGATACGCAGTATTTT
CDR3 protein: CASSYNTDTQYF

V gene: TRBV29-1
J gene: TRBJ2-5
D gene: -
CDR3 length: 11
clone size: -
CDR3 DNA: TGCAGCGTTGGAGACGGAGAGACCCAGTACTTC
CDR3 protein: CSVGDGETQYF

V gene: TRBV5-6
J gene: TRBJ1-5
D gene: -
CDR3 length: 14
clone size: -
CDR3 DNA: TGTGCCAGCAGCTTGGACAGAGGGAACCAGCCCCAGCATTTT
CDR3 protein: CASSLDRGNQPQHF

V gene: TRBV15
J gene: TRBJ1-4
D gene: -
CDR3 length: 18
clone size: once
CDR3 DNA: TGTGCCACCAGCAGAGATCTAGACACCAGACCGGTGGCGGAAAAACTGTTTTTT
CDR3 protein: CATSRDLDTRPVAEKLFF

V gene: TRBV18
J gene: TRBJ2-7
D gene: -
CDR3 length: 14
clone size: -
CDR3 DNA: TGTGCCAGCTCACCACCGGGAGGCTCCTACGAGCAGTACTTC
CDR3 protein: CASSPPGGSYEQYF

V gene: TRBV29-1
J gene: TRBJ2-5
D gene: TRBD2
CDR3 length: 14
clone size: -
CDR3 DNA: TGCAGCGTTGTGGGGCTAGCGGGGAGGGAGACCCAGTACTTC
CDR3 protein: CSVVGLAGRETQYF

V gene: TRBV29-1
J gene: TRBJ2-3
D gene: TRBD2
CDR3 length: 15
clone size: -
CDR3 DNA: TGCAGCGTTTTCGGTAGCGGGGGCCCCACAGATACGCAGTATTTT
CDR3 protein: CSVFGSGGPTDTQYF

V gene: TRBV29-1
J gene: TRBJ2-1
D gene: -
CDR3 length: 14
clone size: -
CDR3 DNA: TGCAGCGTTGAAGACTTGCGACAGGCCTATGAGCAGTTCTTC
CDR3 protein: CSVEDLRQAYEQFF

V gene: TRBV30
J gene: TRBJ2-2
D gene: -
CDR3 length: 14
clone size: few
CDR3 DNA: TGTGCCTGGAGTGATCTAGTGGGGACCGGGGAGCTGTTTTTT
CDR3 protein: CAWSDLVGTGELFF

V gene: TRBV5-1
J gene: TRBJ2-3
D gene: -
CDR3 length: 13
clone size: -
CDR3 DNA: TGCGCCAGCAGCCCGCAGACACTACATACGCAGTATTTT
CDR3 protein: CASSPQTLHTQYF

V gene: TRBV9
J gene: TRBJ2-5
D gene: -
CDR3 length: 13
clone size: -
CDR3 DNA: TGTGCCAGCAGCGTAAACCCTGGAGAGACCCAGTACTTC
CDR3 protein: CASSVNPGETQYF

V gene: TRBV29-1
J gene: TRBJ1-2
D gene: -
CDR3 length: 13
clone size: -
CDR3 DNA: TGCAGCGTTGGTCCGGGGGAGGACTATGGCTACACCTTC
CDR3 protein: CSVGPGEDYGYTF

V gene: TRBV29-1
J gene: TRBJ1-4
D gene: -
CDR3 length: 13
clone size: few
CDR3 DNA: TGCAGCGCCCAACAGGGAGAGGCGACTAATCTGTTTTTT
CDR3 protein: CSAQQGEATNLFF

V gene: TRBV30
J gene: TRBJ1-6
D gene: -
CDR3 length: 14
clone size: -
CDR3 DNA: TGTGCCTGGAGGACCCGACCTTCCAATTCACCCCTCCACTTT
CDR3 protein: CAWRTRPSNSPLHF

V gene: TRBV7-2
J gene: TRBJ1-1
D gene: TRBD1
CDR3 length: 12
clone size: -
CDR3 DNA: TGTGCCAGCAGCTCCTGGGACAGGGAAGCTTTCTTT
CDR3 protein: CASSSWDREAFF

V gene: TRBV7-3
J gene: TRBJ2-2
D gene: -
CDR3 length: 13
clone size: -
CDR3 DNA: TGTGCCAGCAGCTTACAGGGGACCGGGGAGCTGTTTTTT
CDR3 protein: CASSLQGTGELFF

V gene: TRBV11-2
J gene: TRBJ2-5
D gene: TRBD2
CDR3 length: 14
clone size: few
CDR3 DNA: TGTGCCAGCAGCTCCCAGACTAGCTGGAAGACCCAGTACTTC
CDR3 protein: CASSSQTSWKTQYF

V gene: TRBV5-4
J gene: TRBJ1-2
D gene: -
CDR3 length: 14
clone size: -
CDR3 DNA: TGTGCCAGCAGCTTGGTGGGGGCCCGGGGGGGCTACACCTTC
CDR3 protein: CASSLVGARGGYTF

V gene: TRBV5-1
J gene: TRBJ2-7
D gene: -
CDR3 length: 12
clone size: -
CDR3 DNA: TGCGCCAGCACTATATCCGGCTACGAGCAGTACTTC
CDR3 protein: CASTISGYEQYF

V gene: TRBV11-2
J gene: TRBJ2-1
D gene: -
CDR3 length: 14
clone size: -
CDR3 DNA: TGTGCCAGCAGCCCCCTAATCACAGCTTTAGGGCAGTTCTTC
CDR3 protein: CASSPLITALGQFF

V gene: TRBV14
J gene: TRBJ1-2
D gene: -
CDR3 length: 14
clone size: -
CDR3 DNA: TGTGCCAGCAGCCAAGATTCATGGGGGCGCGGCTACACCTTC
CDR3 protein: CASSQDSWGRGYTF